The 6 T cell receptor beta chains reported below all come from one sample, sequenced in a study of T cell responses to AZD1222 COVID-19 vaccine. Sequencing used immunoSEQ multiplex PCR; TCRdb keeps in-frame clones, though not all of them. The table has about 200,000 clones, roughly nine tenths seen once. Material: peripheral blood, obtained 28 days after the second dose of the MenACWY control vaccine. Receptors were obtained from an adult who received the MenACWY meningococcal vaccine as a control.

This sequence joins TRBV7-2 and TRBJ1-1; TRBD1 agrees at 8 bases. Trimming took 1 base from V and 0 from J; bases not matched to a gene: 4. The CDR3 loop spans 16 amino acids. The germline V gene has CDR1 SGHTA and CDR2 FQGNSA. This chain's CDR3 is CASSLVSTGVNTEAFF. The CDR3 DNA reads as TGTGCCAGCAGCTTAGTTTCGACAGGGGTGAACACTGAAGCTTTCTTT.

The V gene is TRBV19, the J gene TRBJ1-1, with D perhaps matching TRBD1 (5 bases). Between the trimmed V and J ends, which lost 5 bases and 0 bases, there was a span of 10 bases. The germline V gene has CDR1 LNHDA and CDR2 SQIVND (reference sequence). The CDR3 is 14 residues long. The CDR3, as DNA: TGTGCCAGTAGTTCGCCAGGGCTGAACACTGAAGCTTTCTTT. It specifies CASSSPGLNTEAFF.

The CDR3 DNA reads TGTGCCACCCAAGGGGGGTCCCAAGAGACCCAGTACTTC. Translation: CATQGGSQETQYF. This rearrangement joins TRBV6-5 to TRBJ2-5, with D perhaps assigned TRBD1 or TRBD2 (6 bases each). Between the trimmed V and J ends, which lost 10 bases and 1 base, there was a span of 13 bases. The germline CDR1 and CDR2 sequences are MNHEY and SVGAGI. The CDR3 sequence is 13 residues long.

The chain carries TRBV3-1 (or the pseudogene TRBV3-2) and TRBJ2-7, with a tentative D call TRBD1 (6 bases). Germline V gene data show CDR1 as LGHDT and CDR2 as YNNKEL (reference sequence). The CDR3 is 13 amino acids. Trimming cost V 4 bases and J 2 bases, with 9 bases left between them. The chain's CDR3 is CASSRQETYEQYF. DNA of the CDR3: TGTGCCAGCAGCCGACAGGAGACCTACGAGCAGTACTTC.

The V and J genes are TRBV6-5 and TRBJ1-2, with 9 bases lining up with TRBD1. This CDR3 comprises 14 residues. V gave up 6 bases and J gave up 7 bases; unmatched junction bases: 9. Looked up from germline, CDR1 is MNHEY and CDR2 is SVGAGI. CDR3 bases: TGTGCCAGCAGGCCTGGACAGGGGTATCGTGGCTACACCTTC. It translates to CASRPGQGYRGYTF.

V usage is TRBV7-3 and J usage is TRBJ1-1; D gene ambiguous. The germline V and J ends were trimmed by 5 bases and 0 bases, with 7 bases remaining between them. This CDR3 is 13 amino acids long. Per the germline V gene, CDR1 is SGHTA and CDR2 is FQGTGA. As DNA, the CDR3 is TGTGCCAGCAGCGCGGATGTGAACACTGAAGCTTTCTTT. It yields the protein CASSADVNTEAFF.